One sample yielded the 6 T cell receptor beta chains listed below, sequenced in a study of blood T cell repertoires in COVID-19. Produced via immunoSEQ multiplex PCR; TCRdb's table is partial and in-frame only. The sample yields about 60,000 clones, 88% seen once. The source material was peripheral blood. All receptors derive from a human donor in a cohort sampled during active COVID-19.

This sequence joins TRBV15 and TRBJ1-4; D unclear. Looked up from germline, CDR1 is LNHNV and CDR2 is YYDKDF (reference sequence). The V end lost 3 bases, the J end lost 3 bases, and 11 bases lay between the germline ends. The CDR3 is 15 residues long. The CDR3 bases are TGTGCCACCAGCAGTACACCCCGCCCTAATGAAAAACTGTTTTTT. This gives the protein CATSSTPRPNEKLFF. The full variable domain, its missing parts supplied by reference TRBV15 and TRBJ1-4, is DAMVIQNPRYQVTQFGKPVTLSCSQTLNHNVMYWYQQKSSQAPKLLFHYYDKDFNNEADTPDNFQSRRPNTSFCFLDIRSPGLGDTAMYLCATSSTPRPNEKLFFGSGTQLSVL.

V is TRBV7-8 and J is TRBJ1-5; TRBD1 matches 8 bases. The CDR3 contains 17 residues. Trimming removed 1 base from V and 0 bases from J; junction bases left unmatched: 5. Germline V lookup: CDR1 SGHVS, CDR2 FQNEAQ. The CDR3 DNA reads as TGTGCCAGCAGCTTAGTAGGGACAGGATATAGCAATCAGCCCCAGCATTTT. Amino acid sequence: CASSLVGTGYSNQPQHF.

The V and J genes are TRBV29-1 and TRBJ2-3; 9 bases line up with TRBD2. The germline V gene encodes CDR1 SQVTM and CDR2 ANQGSEA. This CDR3 spans 15 amino acids. The junction had 10 bases not matched to a gene; V was cut back by 4 bases and J by 5 bases. In DNA, the CDR3 is TGCAGCGTTGTCGGAGCGGGAGGAGTTCTAGATACGCAGTATTTT. Translation gives CSVVGAGGVLDTQYF.

The chain employs TRBV5-1 and TRBJ1-1; D is uncertain. Trimming pared 3 bases from V and 3 bases from J, leaving 15 bases between. This CDR3 is 15 amino acids long. CDR1 SGHRS and CDR2 YFSETQ come from the germline V gene. CDR3 coding DNA: TGCGCCAGCAGCTACACCCAACGGAGGCACACTGAAGCTTTCTTT. This translates into CASSYTQRRHTEAFF.

The rearrangement uses TRBV28 and TRBJ2-1, with D maybe TRBD2 (5 bases). With 3 bases removed from V and 7 bases from J, the gap between germline ends came to 16 bases. The CDR3 covers 15 residues. From germline, CDR1 is MDHEN and CDR2 SYDVKM. DNA for the CDR3: TGTGCCAGCAGTTTCAGAGCGGTACTCACGAATGAGCAGTTCTTC. This encodes CASSFRAVLTNEQFF.

The V and J genes are TRBV5-1 and TRBJ2-2; possible D gene TRBD1, 5 bases. Germline CDR1 reads SGHRS; CDR2 reads YFSETQ. The CDR3 is made up of 15 amino acids. The ends were cut back, 0 bases at V and 4 bases at J, with 10 bases in the middle. CDR3 amino acids: CASSLEGVGTGELFF. CDR3 in DNA: TGCGCCAGCAGCTTGGAAGGGGTTGGCACCGGGGAGCTGTTTTTT.